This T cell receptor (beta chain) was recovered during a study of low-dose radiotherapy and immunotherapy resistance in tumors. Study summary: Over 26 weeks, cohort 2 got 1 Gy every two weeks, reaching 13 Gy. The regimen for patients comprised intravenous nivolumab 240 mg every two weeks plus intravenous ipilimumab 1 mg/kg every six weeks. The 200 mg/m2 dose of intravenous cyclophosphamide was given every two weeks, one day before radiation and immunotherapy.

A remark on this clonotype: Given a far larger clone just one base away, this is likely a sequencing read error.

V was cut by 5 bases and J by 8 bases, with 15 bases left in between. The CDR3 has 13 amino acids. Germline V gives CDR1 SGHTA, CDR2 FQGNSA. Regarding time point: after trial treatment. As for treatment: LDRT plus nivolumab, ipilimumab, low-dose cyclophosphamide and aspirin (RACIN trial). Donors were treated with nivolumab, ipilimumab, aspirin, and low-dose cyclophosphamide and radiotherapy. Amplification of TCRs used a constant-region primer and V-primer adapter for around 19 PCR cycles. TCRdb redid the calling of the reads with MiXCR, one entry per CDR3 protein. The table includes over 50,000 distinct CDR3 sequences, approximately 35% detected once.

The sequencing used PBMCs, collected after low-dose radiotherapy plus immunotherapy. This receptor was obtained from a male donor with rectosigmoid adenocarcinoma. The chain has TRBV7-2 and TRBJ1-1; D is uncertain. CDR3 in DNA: TGTGCCAGCAGCCACAGATGCACTCCCGAAGCTTTCTTT. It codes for CASSHRCTPEAFF.